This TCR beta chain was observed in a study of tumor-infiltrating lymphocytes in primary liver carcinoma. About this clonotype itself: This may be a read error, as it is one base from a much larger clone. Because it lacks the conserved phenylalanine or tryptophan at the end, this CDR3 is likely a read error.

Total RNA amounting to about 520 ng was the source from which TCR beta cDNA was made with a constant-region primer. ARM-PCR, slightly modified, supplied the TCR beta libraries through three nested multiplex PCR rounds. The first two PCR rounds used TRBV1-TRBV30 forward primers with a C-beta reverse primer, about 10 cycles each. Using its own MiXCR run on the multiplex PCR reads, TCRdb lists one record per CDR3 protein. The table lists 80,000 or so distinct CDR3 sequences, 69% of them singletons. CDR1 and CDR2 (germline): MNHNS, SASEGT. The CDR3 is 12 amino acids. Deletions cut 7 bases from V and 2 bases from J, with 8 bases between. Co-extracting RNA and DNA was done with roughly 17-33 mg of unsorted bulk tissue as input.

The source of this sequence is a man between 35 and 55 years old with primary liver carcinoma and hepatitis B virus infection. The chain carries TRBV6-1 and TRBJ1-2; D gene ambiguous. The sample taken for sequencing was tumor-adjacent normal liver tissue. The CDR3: CASTQDNYGYTL. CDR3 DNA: TGTGCCAGCACCCAGGACAACTATGGCTACACCTTA.